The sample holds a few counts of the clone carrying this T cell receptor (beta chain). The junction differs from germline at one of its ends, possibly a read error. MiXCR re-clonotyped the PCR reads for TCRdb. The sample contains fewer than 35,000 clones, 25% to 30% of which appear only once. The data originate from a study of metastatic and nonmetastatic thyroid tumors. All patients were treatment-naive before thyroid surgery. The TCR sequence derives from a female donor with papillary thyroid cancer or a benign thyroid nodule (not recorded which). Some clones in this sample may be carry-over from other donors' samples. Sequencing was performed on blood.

CDR3 sequence: CARRGQGSAPSGANVLTF. The CDR3 coding sequence is TGTGCCAGAAGGGGACAGGGCTCCGCACCCTCTGGGGCCAACGTACTGACTTTC. V usage is TRBV6-5 and J usage is TRBJ2-6, with 9 bases identical to TRBD1. The CDR3 loop spans 18 amino acids. CDR1 and CDR2 (germline): MNHEY, SVGAGI.